A selection of T cell receptor beta chains follows, all from one sample in a study of cytomegalovirus exposure and HLA in healthy donors. Some clones are missing from TCRdb's copy, which holds only in-frame ones; the method was immunoSEQ multiplex PCR. The sample shows under 200,000 clones, roughly 86% of them seen only once. The specimen was PBMCs. The receptor set was obtained from a man in his late teens or twenties in good health and CMV-seropositive. Each CDR3 is given with its conserved first and last residue. Each record gives: V gene, D gene, J gene, clone size, CDR3 protein, CDR3 DNA. D genes are given only for firm matches. A row's size may be missing; if present it is once, few, many or a size class.

v_call: TRBV7-9; d_call: TRBD1; j_call: TRBJ1-3; clone_size: .; cdr3_aa: CASSLAGTGFATIYF; cdr3_nt: TGTGCCAGCAGCTTAGCGGGGACAGGGTTCGCCACCATATATTTT
v_call: TRBV14; d_call: .; j_call: TRBJ1-1; clone_size: .; cdr3_aa: CASTLGTLAEAFF; cdr3_nt: TGTGCCAGCACCCTGGGGACATTGGCAGAAGCTTTCTTT
v_call: TRBV6-5; d_call: TRBD1; j_call: TRBJ2-7; clone_size: .; cdr3_aa: CASSIRDSLEQYF; cdr3_nt: TGTGCCAGCAGTATAAGGGACAGCCTCGAGCAGTACTTC
v_call: TRBV15; d_call: .; j_call: TRBJ1-2; clone_size: once; cdr3_aa: CATSRDRLDYGYTF; cdr3_nt: TGTGCCACCAGCAGAGATCGGTTGGACTATGGCTACACCTTC
v_call: TRBV15; d_call: TRBD1; j_call: TRBJ2-5; clone_size: once; cdr3_aa: CATSRGQGGETQYF; cdr3_nt: TGTGCCACCAGCAGAGGACAGGGGGGAGAGACCCAGTACTTC
v_call: TRBV28; d_call: TRBD1; j_call: TRBJ2-5; clone_size: .; cdr3_aa: CASSRDSIQETQYF; cdr3_nt: TGTGCCAGCAGTCGGGACAGCATACAAGAGACCCAGTACTTC
v_call: TRBV19; d_call: .; j_call: TRBJ1-2; clone_size: .; cdr3_aa: CASATRQVSTNYGYTF; cdr3_nt: TGTGCCAGTGCCACCCGACAGGTGTCTACTAACTATGGCTACACCTTC
v_call: TRBV30; d_call: TRBD2; j_call: TRBJ2-3; clone_size: .; cdr3_aa: CAWSVAGVSDTQYF; cdr3_nt: TGTGCCTGGAGCGTAGCGGGAGTTTCGGATACGCAGTATTTT
v_call: TRBV5-4; d_call: TRBD1; j_call: TRBJ1-4; clone_size: .; cdr3_aa: CASSFGQGTNEKLFF; cdr3_nt: TGTGCCAGCAGCTTCGGACAGGGAACTAATGAAAAACTGTTTTTT
v_call: TRBV10-2; d_call: TRBD1; j_call: TRBJ2-1; clone_size: .; cdr3_aa: CASSGTQGGGYNEQFF; cdr3_nt: TGCGCCAGCAGTGGGACACAGGGGGGAGGTTACAATGAGCAGTTCTTC
v_call: TRBV5-1; d_call: TRBD1; j_call: TRBJ2-3; clone_size: .; cdr3_aa: CASSWGQRDTQYF; cdr3_nt: TGCGCCAGCAGCTGGGGACAGAGAGATACGCAGTATTTT
v_call: TRBV5-4; d_call: TRBD2; j_call: TRBJ2-1; clone_size: .; cdr3_aa: CASSPETSGYNEQFF; cdr3_nt: TGTGCCAGCAGCCCCGAGACTAGCGGTTACAATGAGCAGTTCTTC
v_call: TRBV19; d_call: TRBD1; j_call: TRBJ2-7; clone_size: .; cdr3_aa: CASSGTGGGEQYF; cdr3_nt: TGTGCCAGTAGTGGGACAGGGGGAGGCGAGCAGTACTTC
v_call: TRBV11-3; d_call: TRBD1; j_call: TRBJ2-7; clone_size: .; cdr3_aa: CASSSLDRVDEQYF; cdr3_nt: TGTGCCAGCAGCTCATTGGACAGGGTTGACGAGCAGTACTTC
v_call: TRBV5-1; d_call: .; j_call: TRBJ1-1; clone_size: .; cdr3_aa: CASSLGGGMNTEAFF; cdr3_nt: TGCGCCAGCAGCTTGGGAGGAGGGATGAACACTGAAGCTTTCTTT
v_call: TRBV29-1; d_call: TRBD2; j_call: TRBJ2-1; clone_size: once; cdr3_aa: CSADPGTSGSINEQFF; cdr3_nt: TGCAGCGCCGATCCCGGGACTAGCGGGAGTATCAATGAGCAGTTCTTC
v_call: TRBV5-6; d_call: .; j_call: TRBJ2-5; clone_size: .; cdr3_aa: CASSFGSEETQYF; cdr3_nt: TGTGCCAGCAGCTTTGGTTCGGAAGAGACCCAGTACTTC
v_call: TRBV6-1; d_call: TRBD1; j_call: TRBJ1-2; clone_size: .; cdr3_aa: CASGDRDFYGYTF; cdr3_nt: TGTGCCAGCGGGGACAGGGATTTCTATGGCTACACCTTC
v_call: TRBV25-1; d_call: TRBD1; j_call: TRBJ2-1; clone_size: .; cdr3_aa: CASRGQGVENEQFF; cdr3_nt: TGTGCCAGCAGGGGACAGGGAGTAGAGAATGAGCAGTTCTTC
v_call: TRBV6-1; d_call: TRBD2; j_call: TRBJ2-5; clone_size: .; cdr3_aa: CASKGREYQETQYF; cdr3_nt: TGTGCCAGCAAGGGGCGGGAGTACCAAGAGACCCAGTACTTC
v_call: TRBV6-5; d_call: TRBD2; j_call: TRBJ2-1; clone_size: once; cdr3_aa: CASSNLAGGLGGEFF; cdr3_nt: TGTGCCAGCAGTAATCTAGCGGGAGGCCTGGGTGGGGAGTTCTTC
v_call: TRBV27; d_call: TRBD2; j_call: TRBJ2-7; clone_size: .; cdr3_aa: CASSYSRLAGYEQYF; cdr3_nt: TGTGCCAGCAGTTACTCCCGACTAGCCGGCTACGAGCAGTACTTC
v_call: TRBV29-1; d_call: TRBD1; j_call: TRBJ2-3; clone_size: .; cdr3_aa: CSVDYQGASTDTQYF; cdr3_nt: TGCAGCGTTGACTACCAGGGGGCTAGCACAGATACGCAGTATTTT
v_call: TRBV9; d_call: TRBD2; j_call: TRBJ2-1; clone_size: .; cdr3_aa: CASSVGPGTSVVDEQFF; cdr3_nt: TGTGCCAGCAGCGTAGGGCCCGGGACTAGTGTTGTCGATGAGCAGTTCTTC
v_call: TRBV9; d_call: .; j_call: TRBJ2-1; clone_size: .; cdr3_aa: CASSVAPGGNEQFF; cdr3_nt: TGTGCCAGCAGCGTAGCACCAGGTGGCAATGAGCAGTTCTTC
v_call: TRBV6-6; d_call: TRBD1; j_call: TRBJ2-5; clone_size: .; cdr3_aa: CASKAGGKQETQYF; cdr3_nt: TGTGCCAGCAAGGCAGGGGGCAAGCAAGAGACCCAGTACTTC
v_call: TRBV5-4; d_call: TRBD1; j_call: TRBJ2-7; clone_size: .; cdr3_aa: CASRGQGARDEQYF; cdr3_nt: TGTGCCAGCAGGGGGCAGGGGGCGCGCGACGAGCAGTACTTC
v_call: TRBV2; d_call: .; j_call: TRBJ2-5; clone_size: .; cdr3_aa: CASSAGVQETQYF; cdr3_nt: TGTGCCAGCAGTGCCGGGGTTCAAGAGACCCAGTACTTC
v_call: TRBV4-2; d_call: TRBD2; j_call: TRBJ2-7; clone_size: .; cdr3_aa: CASSQGGTSVYEQYF; cdr3_nt: TGTGCCAGCAGCCAAGGCGGGACTAGCGTATACGAGCAGTACTTC
v_call: TRBV19; d_call: TRBD1; j_call: TRBJ1-5; clone_size: .; cdr3_aa: CASTPGNRGLNQPQHF; cdr3_nt: TGTGCCAGTACCCCCGGGAACAGGGGGCTTAATCAGCCCCAGCATTTT
v_call: TRBV4-2; d_call: .; j_call: TRBJ2-3; clone_size: .; cdr3_aa: CASSQGSRTSTDTQYF; cdr3_nt: TGTGCCAGCAGCCAAGGTTCAAGGACTAGCACAGATACGCAGTATTTT
v_call: TRBV7-3; d_call: TRBD2; j_call: TRBJ2-1; clone_size: .; cdr3_aa: CASSLYPGLAGTMSYNEQFF; cdr3_nt: TGTGCCAGCAGCTTATATCCGGGACTAGCGGGAACCATGTCCTACAATGAGCAGTTCTTC
v_call: TRBV27; d_call: .; j_call: TRBJ2-7; clone_size: .; cdr3_aa: CASSTGSISSYEQYF; cdr3_nt: TGTGCCAGCAGTACAGGGTCTATTAGCTCCTACGAGCAGTACTTC
v_call: TRBV6-1; d_call: TRBD1; j_call: TRBJ2-5; clone_size: .; cdr3_aa: CASTRDRGWETQYF; cdr3_nt: TGTGCCAGCACGCGGGACAGGGGGTGGGAGACCCAGTACTTC
v_call: TRBV6-1; d_call: .; j_call: TRBJ2-5; clone_size: .; cdr3_aa: CASSEWGPQETQYF; cdr3_nt: TGTGCCAGCAGTGAATGGGGGCCTCAAGAGACCCAGTACTTC
v_call: TRBV10-1; d_call: .; j_call: TRBJ1-4; clone_size: .; cdr3_aa: CARIRGPNEKLFF; cdr3_nt: TGCGCCAGAATCAGGGGACCAAATGAAAAACTGTTTTTT
v_call: TRBV4-1; d_call: .; j_call: TRBJ2-5; clone_size: .; cdr3_aa: CASSHGRAETQYF; cdr3_nt: TGCGCCAGCAGCCACGGCAGGGCGGAGACCCAGTACTTC
v_call: TRBV15; d_call: TRBD2; j_call: TRBJ2-2; clone_size: once; cdr3_aa: CATSRGLAGNTGELFF; cdr3_nt: TGTGCCACCAGCAGAGGACTAGCGGGGAACACCGGGGAGCTGTTTTTT
v_call: TRBV2; d_call: TRBD2; j_call: TRBJ2-7; clone_size: .; cdr3_aa: CASSVGGGSSYEQYF; cdr3_nt: TGTGCCAGCAGTGTCGGGGGGGGGAGCTCCTACGAGCAGTACTTC
v_call: TRBV12-2; d_call: .; j_call: TRBJ2-7; clone_size: once; cdr3_aa: CASRLASPRGGRTYEQYF; cdr3_nt: TGTGCAAGTCGCTTAGCCTCACCCCGGGGCGGGAGAACCTACGAGCAGTACTTC
v_call: TRBV13; d_call: TRBD2; j_call: TRBJ2-7; clone_size: .; cdr3_aa: CASSLSVAGGYEQYF; cdr3_nt: TGTGCCAGCAGCTTATCGGTAGCGGGAGGCTACGAGCAGTACTTC
v_call: TRBV28; d_call: TRBD2; j_call: TRBJ2-3; clone_size: .; cdr3_aa: CASSSSGLAGPGPQYF; cdr3_nt: TGTGCCAGCAGTAGCTCGGGACTAGCGGGGCCCGGGCCGCAGTATTTT
v_call: TRBV2; d_call: TRBD1; j_call: TRBJ2-5; clone_size: .; cdr3_aa: CASRGTGRQETQYF; cdr3_nt: TGTGCCAGCAGGGGGACAGGGAGGCAAGAGACCCAGTACTTC
v_call: TRBV6-6; d_call: .; j_call: TRBJ2-2; clone_size: .; cdr3_aa: CASSYLGPGELFF; cdr3_nt: TGTGCCAGCAGTTACCTAGGTCCCGGGGAGCTGTTTTTT
v_call: TRBV4-2; d_call: TRBD1; j_call: TRBJ1-5; clone_size: .; cdr3_aa: CASSQEQGMDQPQHF; cdr3_nt: TGTGCCAGCAGCCAAGAACAGGGGATGGACCAGCCCCAGCATTTT
v_call: TRBV6-6; d_call: TRBD1; j_call: TRBJ1-4; clone_size: .; cdr3_aa: CASSYGQGGDEKLFF; cdr3_nt: TGTGCCAGCAGTTACGGACAGGGCGGGGATGAAAAACTGTTTTTT
v_call: TRBV7-9; d_call: .; j_call: TRBJ2-3; clone_size: .; cdr3_aa: CASSLVSGGSTDTQYF; cdr3_nt: TGTGCCAGCAGCTTAGTATCCGGAGGGAGCACAGATACGCAGTATTTT
v_call: TRBV11-2; d_call: TRBD2; j_call: TRBJ2-7; clone_size: .; cdr3_aa: CASSSRTSGIIYEQYF; cdr3_nt: TGTGCCAGCAGCTCTCGGACTAGCGGGATAATTTACGAGCAGTACTTC